This T cell receptor beta chain was captured in a study of T cells expressing NK-cell markers. The CDR3 has 18 amino acids. Per germline, CDR1 SGHRS and CDR2 YFSETQ. Synthesis of TCR beta cDNA relied on 5'RACE template switching carrying UMIs. From its re-call of the 5' RACE reads, TCRdb lists each CDR3 protein once, without DNA. The sample table sets out 120,000 to 150,000 distinct CDR3 sequences. J is TRBJ2-1 and V is TRBV5-1; TCRdb's assignment of TRBD2 cannot be checked, as there is no DNA. Sequencing input: blood T cells: a sorted CD56 or NKG2C T cell subset, CD4+ or CD8+ T cells, or bulk PBMC T cells (not recorded which). The receptor's source is a man aged 18 to 30 in good health. CDR3 region: CASSLSEGQGSSYNEQFF.